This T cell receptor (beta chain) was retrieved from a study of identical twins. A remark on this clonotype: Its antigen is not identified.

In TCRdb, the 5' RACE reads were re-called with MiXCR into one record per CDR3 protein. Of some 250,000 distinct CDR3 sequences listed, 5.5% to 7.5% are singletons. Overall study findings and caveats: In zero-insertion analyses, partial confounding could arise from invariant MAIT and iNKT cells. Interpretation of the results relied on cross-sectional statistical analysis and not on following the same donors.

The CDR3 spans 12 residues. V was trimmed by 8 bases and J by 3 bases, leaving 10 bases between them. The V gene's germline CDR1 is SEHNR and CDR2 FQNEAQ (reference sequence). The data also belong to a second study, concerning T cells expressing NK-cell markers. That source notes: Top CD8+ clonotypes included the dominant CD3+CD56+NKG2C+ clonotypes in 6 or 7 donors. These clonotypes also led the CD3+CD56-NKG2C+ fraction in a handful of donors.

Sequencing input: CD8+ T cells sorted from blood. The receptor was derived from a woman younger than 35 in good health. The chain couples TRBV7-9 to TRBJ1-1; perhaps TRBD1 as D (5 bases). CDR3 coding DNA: TGTGCCAGCGATGGGGGATACACTGAAGCTTTCTTT. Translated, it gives CASDGGYTEAFF.